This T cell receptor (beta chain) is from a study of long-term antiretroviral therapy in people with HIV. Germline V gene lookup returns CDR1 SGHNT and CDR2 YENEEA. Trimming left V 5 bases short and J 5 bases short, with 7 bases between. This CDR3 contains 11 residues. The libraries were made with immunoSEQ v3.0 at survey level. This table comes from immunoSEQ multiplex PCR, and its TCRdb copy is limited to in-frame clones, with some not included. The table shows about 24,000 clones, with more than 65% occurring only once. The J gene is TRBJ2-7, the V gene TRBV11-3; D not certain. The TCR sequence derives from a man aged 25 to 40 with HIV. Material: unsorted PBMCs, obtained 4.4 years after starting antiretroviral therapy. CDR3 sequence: CASSRGDEQYF. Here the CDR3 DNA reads TGTGCCAGCAGCCGTGGAGACGAGCAGTACTTC.